The 8 T cell receptor beta chains below were found in one sample sequenced in a study of blood T cells in healthy people across ages. The authors ran a second PCR of about 6 to 11 cycles using a sample-barcoded 5' primer and a J-beta primer mix. TCRdb passed the 5' RACE reads through MiXCR, listing each CDR3 protein once. The table records 800,000 or so distinct CDR3 sequences, more than 20% of them present only once. Another study also made use of these data, one on T cells of mothers and their children.

Sequenced sample: blood. The receptors were gathered from a boy between 10 and 17 years old in good health.

This clonotype was detected a few times. V usage is TRBV7-9 and J usage is TRBJ2-2; 7 bases are a match to TRBD1. The V gene end was trimmed by 5 bases and the J gene end by 1 base; junction bases not matched to a gene: 7. Per germline, CDR1 SEHNR and CDR2 FQNEAQ (reference sequence). This CDR3 comprises 16 residues. The CDR3 loop is CASSQAQGKNTGELFF. The CDR3 DNA follows: TGTGCCAGCAGCCAGGCACAGGGGAAGAACACCGGGGAGCTGTTTTTT.

In its sample, this clonotype was seen a few times. This chain uses TRBV7-2 with TRBJ1-4; 10 positions match TRBD1. From germline, CDR1 is SGHTA and CDR2 FQGNSA. V was pared by 5 bases and J by 5 bases, with 5 bases of the junction left unmatched. This CDR3 spans 15 amino acids. The chain's CDR3 is CASSVSGQGNEKLFF. CDR3 nucleotides: TGTGCCAGCAGCGTTTCGGGACAGGGGAATGAAAAACTGTTTTTT.

This clonotype was counted between two and nine times. The rearrangement uses TRBV28 and TRBJ2-3; the match to TRBD1 covers 7 bases. Trimming took 2 bases from V and 4 from J; bases not matched to a gene: 9. The CDR3 runs to 16 residues. Germline V CDR1 and CDR2: MDHEN, SYDVKM. In nucleotides, the CDR3 is TGTGCCAGCAGTTTACCTTACAGGGGTGGGGCAGATACGCAGTATTTT. Its translation: CASSLPYRGGADTQYF.

DNA of the CDR3: TGTGCCACCAGCACCCCGGACAGGGTGTCCTACGAGCAGTACTTC. It codes for CATSTPDRVSYEQYF. The chain joins TRBV15 to TRBJ2-5; TRBD1 matches 8 bases. TRBJ2-7 matches the DNA end more closely, so the J call is doubtful. This CDR3 region has 15 residues. The germline V gene has CDR1 LNHNV and CDR2 YYDKDF (reference sequence).

This clonotype was seen a few times. V gene TRBV7-8 combines with J gene TRBJ2-1; weak D call: TRBD1 (5 bases). The closer fit of TRBJ2-7 to the DNA end suggests the J call may be wrong. CDR1 is SGHVS, CDR2 FQNEAQ, per germline. The CDR3 covers 16 residues. The CDR3 DNA reads as TGTGCCAGCAGCTTAGGTCCGTCAGGGCTCTCCTACGAGCAGTACTTC. Its protein product is CASSLGPSGLSYEQYF.

This rearrangement joins TRBV30 to TRBJ1-1; D not resolved. The V end was cut by 2 bases, the J end by 6 bases, with 7 bases between. Germline assignment: CDR1 GTSNPN and CDR2 SVGIG (reference sequence). The CDR3 runs to 11 residues. CDR3 bases: TGTGCCTGGAGTCGTTTCGCTGAAGCTTTCTTT. This gives the protein CAWSRFAEAFF.

The sample holds a few counts of this clonotype. This chain connects TRBV20-1 to TRBJ2-3; D unclear. Germline values: CDR1 DFQATT, CDR2 SNEGSKA (reference sequence). Trimming took off 5 bases at V and 0 bases at J, with 6 bases between the two ends. The CDR3 has 12 residues. The CDR3 region is CSASVSTDTQYF. CDR3 nucleotide sequence: TGCAGTGCTTCGGTTAGCACAGATACGCAGTATTTT.

The chain uses TRBV29-1 and TRBJ2-5, with D perhaps TRBD1 (5 bases). CDR3 length: 13 amino acids. Trimming cost V 0 bases and J 7 bases, with 12 bases left between them. Germline CDR1 is SQVTM and CDR2 is ANQGSEA. The CDR3: CSVEDSGYGTQYF. CDR3 DNA sequence: TGCAGCGTTGAAGATTCAGGGTACGGGACCCAGTACTTC.